The 12 T cell receptor beta chains given below trace back to one sample, sequenced in a study of T cells in narcolepsy (dated by TCRdb to the late 2010s). The library relied on the immunoSEQ multiplex PCR assay. The immuneACCESS repertoire file appears here via TCRdb, limited to in-frame rearrangements. These files lack a portion of the clones; in checked studies, under half of the deficit traces to unresolved V genes, and the cause of the others is not known. In all, the sample holds some 35,000 clones, and approximately 78% of those were seen once. The ten largest clonotypes hold just under 2.5% of the sample. Sequenced input: CD45RA- memory CD4+ T cells from PBMCs. The cell subset or site tag for this specimen amounts to: memory T cells sorted ex vivo from peripheral blood. The receptors were gathered from a human donor with narcolepsy.

The chain uses TRBV5-8 and TRBJ2-7; D gene ambiguous. CDR1 and CDR2 from the germline V gene are SGHTS and YDEGEE. The CDR3 contains 13 residues. V gave up 0 bases and J gave up 0 bases, with 4 bases separating them. The CDR3 loop reads CASSLVGSYEQYF. For the CDR3, the DNA is TGTGCCAGCAGCTTGGTCGGCTCCTACGAGCAGTACTTC.

J is TRBJ1-1 and V is TRBV14; unclear D gene. CDR1 is SGHDN, CDR2 FVKESK, per germline. V was shortened by 1 base and J by 2 bases, with 5 bases between the two germline ends. This CDR3 comprises 13 residues. For the CDR3, the DNA is TGTGCCAGCAGCCAAGTGAGAAACACTGAAGCTTTCTTT. It codes for CASSQVRNTEAFF.

This clone was seen once. The genes are TRBV15 and TRBJ1-2; 10 nucleotides line up with TRBD1. Per germline, CDR1 LNHNV and CDR2 YYDKDF (reference sequence). V trimming: 3 bases; J trimming: 2 bases; junction bases outside the gene matches: 6. The CDR3 sequence is 16 residues long. The CDR3 DNA reads TGTGCCACCAGCAGGAGGACAGGGGGAGGCAACTATGGCTACACCTTC. Translating it yields CATSRRTGGGNYGYTF.

This chain uses TRBV5-4 with TRBJ2-3; 8 bases line up with TRBD1. The CDR3 is 17 amino acids. Unmatched junction bases numbered 12, after V lost 5 bases and J lost 1 base. CDR1 SGHNT and CDR2 YYREEE come from the germline V gene (reference sequence). This CDR3 reads CASRRPGGAPGTDTQYF. In nucleotides, the CDR3 is TGTGCCAGCAGGCGTCCAGGGGGCGCTCCGGGCACAGATACGCAGTATTTT.

Details on this clone: At one boundary the junction diverges from the germline segment, which might be a read error. V usage is TRBV7-2 and J usage is TRBJ1-2; D is undetermined. The CDR3 length is 14 residues. Per the germline V gene, CDR1 is SGHTA and CDR2 is FQGNSA. The CDR3 is CASSQNRGNYGYTF. DNA for the CDR3: TGTGCCAGCAGCCAGAACCGGGGTAACTATGGTTACACCTTC.

This clone was detected only once. The chain links TRBV6-1 to TRBJ1-5, with 8 bases identical to TRBD1. Germline CDR1 MNHNS, CDR2 SASEGT. Trimming removed 7 bases from V and 3 bases from J; junction bases left unmatched: 8. The CDR3 spans 15 residues. In nucleotides, the CDR3 is TGTGCCAGCACCCCGGACAGGGCGCTCAATCAGCCCCAGCATTTT. This encodes CASTPDRALNQPQHF.

The J gene is TRBJ1-1, the V gene TRBV5-1, with D unclear. Trimming stripped 3 bases from V and 4 bases from J, with 16 bases between. The CDR3 length is 15 residues. The germline CDR1 and CDR2 sequences are SGHRS and YFSETQ. The DNA of the CDR3 is TGCGCCAGCAGCTACGGGGAGAAGAGGAGCACTGAAGCTTTCTTT. It is translated as CASSYGEKRSTEAFF. Looking up the rest from reference TRBV5-1 and TRBJ1-1 gives the full variable domain: KAGVTQTPRYLIKTRGQQVTLSCSPISGHRSVSWYQQTPGQGLQFLFEYFSETQRNKGNFPGRFSGRQFSNSRSEMNVSTLELGDSALYLCASSYGEKRSTEAFFGQGTRLTVV.

The chain has TRBV5-1 and TRBJ2-7; D uncertain. V was pared by 7 bases and J by 2 bases, with 16 bases between. This CDR3 has 14 amino acids. CDR1 and CDR2 from the germline V gene are SGHRS and YFSETQ. CDR3 region: CASAQSGYTYEQYF. The DNA for the CDR3 is TGCGCCAGCGCCCAATCGGGCTATACCTACGAGCAGTACTTC.

The chain uses TRBV11-2 and TRBJ2-5, with D unresolved. There are 13 residues in the CDR3. Trimming stripped 3 bases from V and 4 bases from J, with 9 bases between. Germline lookup yields CDR1 SGHAT and CDR2 FQNNGV. This CDR3 reads CASSFTGLETQYF. Here the CDR3 DNA reads TGTGCCAGCAGCTTCACCGGGCTAGAGACCCAGTACTTC.

The chain couples TRBV7-9 to TRBJ1-1, with D unclear. Germline assignment: CDR1 SEHNR and CDR2 FQNEAQ (reference sequence). The CDR3 contains 14 residues. V lost 0 bases, J lost 6 bases, and 11 bases lay in between. For the CDR3, the DNA is TGTGCCAGCAGCTTAGCTCAGGCCGGGTCTGAAGCTTTCTTT. Its protein is CASSLAQAGSEAFF.

The rearrangement joins TRBV7-3 to TRBJ2-1; the match to TRBD2 covers 7 bases. Losses at the gene ends were 5 bases for V and 4 bases for J; bases not matched to a gene: 8. There are 15 residues in the CDR3. Germline CDR1 SGHTA, CDR2 FQGTGA. The DNA of the CDR3 is TGTGCCAGCAGCCTCAACGTAGCGGGTTACAATGAGCAGTTCTTC. It codes for CASSLNVAGYNEQFF.

With respect to this clone: This CDR3 is also generated by other DNA sequences in the sample. The rearrangement joins TRBV27 to TRBJ1-1, with D possibly matching TRBD1 (5 bases). V was clipped by 3 bases and J by 4 bases, with 9 bases between them. This CDR3 spans 13 amino acids. Per the germline V gene, CDR1 is MNHEY and CDR2 is SMNVEV (reference sequence). This CDR3 is CASSFQGGTEAFF. In DNA form, the CDR3 reads TGTGCCAGCAGTTTTCAGGGTGGCACTGAAGCTTTCTTT.